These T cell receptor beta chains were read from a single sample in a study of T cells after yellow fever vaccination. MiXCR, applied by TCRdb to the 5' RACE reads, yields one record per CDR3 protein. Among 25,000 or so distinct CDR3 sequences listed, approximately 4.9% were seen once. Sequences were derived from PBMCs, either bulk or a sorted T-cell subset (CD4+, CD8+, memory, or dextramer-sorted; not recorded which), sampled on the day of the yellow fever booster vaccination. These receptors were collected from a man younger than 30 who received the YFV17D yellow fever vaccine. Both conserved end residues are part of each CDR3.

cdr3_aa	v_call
CASSIRQGRNTEAFF	TRBV5-1
CASSLGDTSPLEQYF	TRBV5-1
CASSFLALNNEQFF	TRBV12-3/TRBV12-4
CASSPTGQGGYEQYF	TRBV18
CASSPVRLNTEAFF	TRBV5-5
CASSLARGQLKIMNTEAFF	TRBV7-9
CASSVAGSNSPLHF	TRBV9
CASRKGALASKNIQYF	TRBV14
CASSFWGGGTDTQYF	TRBV7-2
CSAPGPSGGSPRGEQFF	TRBV20-1
CASSLGVGWDNEQFF	TRBV5-1